Ten or more counts support the clone carrying this T cell receptor (beta chain). V lost 1 base, J lost 3 bases, and 8 bases lay in between. This CDR3 region has 14 residues. CDR1 is SGHRS and CDR2 is YFSETQ in the germline V gene. These data are taken from a study of metastatic and nonmetastatic thyroid tumors. Overall study: Comparison of repertoires was carried out across blood and tumor or nodule tissue from malignant and benign thyroid patients.

Each patient went into thyroid surgery without having received any treatment. TCRdb re-called the PCR reads with MiXCR. Of 30,000 to 40,000 clones listed, around an eighth are singletons. The chain carries TRBV5-1 and TRBJ1-3; tentatively, D is TRBD1 (6 bases). The TCR comes from a female donor with papillary thyroid cancer or a benign thyroid nodule (not recorded which). Some clones in this sample may be carry-over from other donors' samples. Sequenced material: blood. The CDR3 region has the DNA TGCGCCAGCAGCTTGAGGGGGGATGGAAACACCATATATTTT. Translating it yields CASSLRGDGNTIYF.